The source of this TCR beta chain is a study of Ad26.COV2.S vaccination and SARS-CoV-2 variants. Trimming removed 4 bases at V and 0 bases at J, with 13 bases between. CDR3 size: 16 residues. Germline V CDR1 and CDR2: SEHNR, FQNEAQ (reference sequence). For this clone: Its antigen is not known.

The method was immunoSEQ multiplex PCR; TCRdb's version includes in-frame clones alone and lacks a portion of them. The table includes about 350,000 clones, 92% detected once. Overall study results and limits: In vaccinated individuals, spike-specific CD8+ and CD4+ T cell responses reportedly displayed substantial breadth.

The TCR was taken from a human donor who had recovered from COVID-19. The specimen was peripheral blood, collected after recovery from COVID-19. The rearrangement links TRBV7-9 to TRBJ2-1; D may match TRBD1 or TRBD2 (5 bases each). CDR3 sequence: CASSSPGTGSYNEQFF. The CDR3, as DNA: TGTGCCAGCAGCTCTCCGGGGACGGGCTCCTACAATGAGCAGTTCTTC.